This T cell receptor beta chain came from a study of Ad26.COV2.S vaccination and SARS-CoV-2 variants. Study-wide context: Intramuscular Ad26.COV2.S doses were given once or twice, 56 days apart. Study results and caveats: Reportedly, spike-specific CD8+ and CD4+ T cell responses achieved substantial breadth once vaccination had taken place.

Concerning this clone itself: What it binds is not known.

Libraries were prepared by immunoSEQ multiplex PCR; TCRdb keeps only in-frame clonotypes and omits some of them. The table includes over 200,000 clones, around nine tenths detected once. The germline CDR1 and CDR2 sequences are MDHEN and SYDVKM. V dropped 7 bases and J dropped 5 bases, with 20 bases sitting between them. This CDR3 has 15 residues. Specified treatment: over 15 received Ad26.COV2.S at low or high dose, single or two shots; several received placebo; per-sample allocation not given. Specimens were obtained on day 63 following the first vaccine or placebo injection. Wuhan-strain SARS-CoV-2 spike was expressed by the Ad26 vector that made up the vaccine.

This clonotype originated in a person between 18 and 65 years old who received the Ad26.COV2.S COVID-19 vaccine or a placebo. The sample in question was peripheral blood, obtained in a trial of Ad26.COV2.S vaccine versus placebo. The V gene is TRBV28, the J gene TRBJ2-5; a weak D match, TRBD2 (6 bases). The DNA for the CDR3 is TGTGCCAGCACCGTCGCGGGGCCTATAGGGGAGACCCAGTACTTC. As protein: CASTVAGPIGETQYF.